This T cell receptor (beta chain) was captured in a study of blood T cells in healthy people across ages. Between the trimmed V and J ends, which lost 5 bases and 0 bases, there was a span of 8 bases. Germline V gene data show CDR1 as MNHEY and CDR2 as SVGAGI. This CDR3 contains 15 residues. As for this clonotype: Its antigen is unknown.

The authors ran a second PCR of about 6 to 11 cycles using a sample-barcoded 5' primer and a J-beta primer mix. One entry per CDR3 protein, called by TCRdb with MiXCR from the 5' RACE reads. The table shows about 380,000 distinct CDR3 sequences, with approximately 52% occurring only once. The study, taken as a whole, reports: Higher diversity, along with more naive CD4+ cells, distinguished long-lived donors from aged donors. Older age went with lower TCR beta diversity per million T cells, in a roughly linear way.

This sequence originates from a man aged 60 to 75 in good health. The gene calls are TRBV6-5 and TRBJ2-6, with unresolved D. Sequencing was done on a sample of blood. The CDR3 DNA sequence: TGTGCCAGCAGTATGAGCAGCTCTGGGGCCAACGTCCTGACTTTC. Amino acid sequence: CASSMSSSGANVLTF.